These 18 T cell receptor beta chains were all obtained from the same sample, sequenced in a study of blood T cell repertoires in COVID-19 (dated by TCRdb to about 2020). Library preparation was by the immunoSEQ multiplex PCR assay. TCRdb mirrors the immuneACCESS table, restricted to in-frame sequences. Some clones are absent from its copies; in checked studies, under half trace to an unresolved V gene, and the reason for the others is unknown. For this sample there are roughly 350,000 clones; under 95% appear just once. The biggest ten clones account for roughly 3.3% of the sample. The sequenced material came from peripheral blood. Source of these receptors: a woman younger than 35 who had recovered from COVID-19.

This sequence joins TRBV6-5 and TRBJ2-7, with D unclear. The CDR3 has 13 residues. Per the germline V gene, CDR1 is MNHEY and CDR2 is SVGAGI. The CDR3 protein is CASRKDTSHEQYV. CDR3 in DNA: TGTGCCAGCAGAAAAGACACCTCCCACGAGCAGTACGTC.

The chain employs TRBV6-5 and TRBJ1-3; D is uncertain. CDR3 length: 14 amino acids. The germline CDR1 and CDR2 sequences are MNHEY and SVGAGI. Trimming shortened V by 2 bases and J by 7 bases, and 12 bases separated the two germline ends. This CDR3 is CASSYGGLLNTIYF. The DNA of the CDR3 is TGTGCCAGCAGTTACGGCGGCCTATTGAACACCATATATTTT.

The CDR3 loop is CASSPRGLVAGEQFF. CDR3 nucleotides: TGTGCCAGCAGCCCGCGGGGACTAGTAGCCGGAGAGCAGTTCTTC. The chain recombines TRBV6-2 or TRBV6-3 with TRBJ2-1, with 8 bases identical to TRBD2. This CDR3 is 15 amino acids long. Germline V gene lookup returns CDR1 MNHEY and CDR2 SVGEGT. Trimming cost V 6 bases and J 10 bases; bases outside gene matches: 14.

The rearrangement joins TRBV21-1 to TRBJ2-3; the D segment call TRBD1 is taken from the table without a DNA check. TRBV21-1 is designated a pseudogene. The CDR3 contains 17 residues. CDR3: CASSKSARTGDTDTQYF. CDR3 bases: TGTGCCAGCAGCAAATCGGCTCGGACAGGGGACACAGATACGCAGTATTTT.

CDR3: CASSANAYGYTF. DNA of the CDR3: TGTGCCAGTTCCGCGAATGCCTATGGCTACACCTTC. This chain joins TRBV19 and TRBJ1-2; D unclear. This CDR3 is 12 amino acids long. Trimming cost V 8 bases and J 4 bases, with 11 bases left between them. Germline V gene data show CDR1 as LNHDA and CDR2 as SQIVND (reference sequence).

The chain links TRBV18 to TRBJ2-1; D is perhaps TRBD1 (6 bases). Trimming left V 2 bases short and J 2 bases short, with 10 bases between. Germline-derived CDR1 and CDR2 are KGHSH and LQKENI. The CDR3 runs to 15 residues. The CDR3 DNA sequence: TGTGCCAGCTCACCAACTAGGGGGACCTACAATGAGCAGTTCTTC. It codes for CASSPTRGTYNEQFF.

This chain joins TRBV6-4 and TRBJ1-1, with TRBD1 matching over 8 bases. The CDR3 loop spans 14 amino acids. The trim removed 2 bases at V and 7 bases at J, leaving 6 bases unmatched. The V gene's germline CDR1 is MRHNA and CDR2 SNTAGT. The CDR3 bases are TGTGCCAGCAGTGACCCCTCCGGGACAGGTGAAGCTTTCTTT. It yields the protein CASSDPSGTGEAFF.

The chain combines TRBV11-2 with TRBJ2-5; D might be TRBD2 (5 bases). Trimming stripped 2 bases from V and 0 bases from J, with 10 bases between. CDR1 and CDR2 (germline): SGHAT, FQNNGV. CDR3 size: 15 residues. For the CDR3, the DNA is TGTGCCAGCAGCTTAAAGCGGATGTACCAAGAGACCCAGTACTTC. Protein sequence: CASSLKRMYQETQYF.

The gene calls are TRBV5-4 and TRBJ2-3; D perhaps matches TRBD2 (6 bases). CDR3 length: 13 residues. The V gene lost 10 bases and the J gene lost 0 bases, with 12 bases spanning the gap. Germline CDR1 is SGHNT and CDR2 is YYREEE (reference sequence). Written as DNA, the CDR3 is TGTGCCTCTAGGGAGGAAAGCACAGATACGCAGTATTTT. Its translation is CASREESTDTQYF.

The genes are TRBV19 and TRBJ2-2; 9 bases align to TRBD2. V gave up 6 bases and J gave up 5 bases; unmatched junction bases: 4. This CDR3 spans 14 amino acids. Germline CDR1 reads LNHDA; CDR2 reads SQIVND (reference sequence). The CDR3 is CASRVLAGTGELFF. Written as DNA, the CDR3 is TGTGCCAGTAGGGTCCTAGCGGGGACCGGGGAGCTGTTTTTT.

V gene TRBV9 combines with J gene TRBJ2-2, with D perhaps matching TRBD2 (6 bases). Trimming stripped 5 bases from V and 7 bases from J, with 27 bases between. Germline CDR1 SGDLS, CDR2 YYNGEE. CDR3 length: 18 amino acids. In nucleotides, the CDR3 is TGTGCCAGCAGTCCCCATCCCGGAGGGCCGCGGGGTGACGGGGAGCTGTTTTTT. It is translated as CASSPHPGGPRGDGELFF.

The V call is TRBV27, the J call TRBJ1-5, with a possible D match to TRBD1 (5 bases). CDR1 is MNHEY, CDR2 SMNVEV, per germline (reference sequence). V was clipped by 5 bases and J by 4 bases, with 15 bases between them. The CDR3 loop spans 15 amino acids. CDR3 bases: TGTGCCAGCAGTCCATTCGCGGCAGGGAATCAGCCCCAGCATTTT. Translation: CASSPFAAGNQPQHF.

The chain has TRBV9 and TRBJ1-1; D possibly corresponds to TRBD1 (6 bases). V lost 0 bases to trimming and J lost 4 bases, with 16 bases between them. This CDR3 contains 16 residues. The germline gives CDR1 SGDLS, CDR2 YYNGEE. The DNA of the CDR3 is TGTGCCAGCAGCGTAGTCCCAGGGGCAGGGAGCACTGAAGCTTTCTTT. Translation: CASSVVPGAGSTEAFF. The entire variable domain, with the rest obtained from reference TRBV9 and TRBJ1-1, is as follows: DSGVTQTPKHLITATGQRVTLRCSPRSGDLSVYWYQQSLDQGLQFLIQYYNGEERAKGNILERFSAQQFPDLHSELNLSSLELGDSALYFCASSVVPGAGSTEAFFGQGTRLTVV.

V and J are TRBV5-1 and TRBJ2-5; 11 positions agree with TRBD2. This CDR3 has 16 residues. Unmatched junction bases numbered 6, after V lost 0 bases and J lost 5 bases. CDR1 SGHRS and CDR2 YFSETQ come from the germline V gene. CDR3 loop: CASSLALAGGGETQYF. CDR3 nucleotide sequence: TGCGCCAGCAGCTTGGCCCTAGCGGGAGGTGGTGAGACCCAGTACTTC.

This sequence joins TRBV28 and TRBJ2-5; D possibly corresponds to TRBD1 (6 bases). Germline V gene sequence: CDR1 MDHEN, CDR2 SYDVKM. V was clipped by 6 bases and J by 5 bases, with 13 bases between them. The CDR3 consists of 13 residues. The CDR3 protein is CASRIQGRETQYF. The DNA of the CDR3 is TGTGCCAGCAGAATACAGGGTCGGGAGACCCAGTACTTC.

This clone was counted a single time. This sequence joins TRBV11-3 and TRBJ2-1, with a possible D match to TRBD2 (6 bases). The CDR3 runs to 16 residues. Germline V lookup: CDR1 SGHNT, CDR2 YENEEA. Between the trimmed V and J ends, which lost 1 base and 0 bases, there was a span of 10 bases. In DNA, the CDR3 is TGTGCCAGCAGCTTAGGATTAGCGGTCTCCTACAATGAGCAGTTCTTC. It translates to CASSLGLAVSYNEQFF.

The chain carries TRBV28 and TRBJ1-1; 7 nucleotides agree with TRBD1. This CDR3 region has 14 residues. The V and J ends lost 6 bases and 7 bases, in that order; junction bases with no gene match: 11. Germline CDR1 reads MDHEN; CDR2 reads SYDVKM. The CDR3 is CASRPGQSFIEAFF. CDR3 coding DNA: TGTGCCAGCAGGCCGGGACAGAGTTTTATTGAAGCTTTCTTT.

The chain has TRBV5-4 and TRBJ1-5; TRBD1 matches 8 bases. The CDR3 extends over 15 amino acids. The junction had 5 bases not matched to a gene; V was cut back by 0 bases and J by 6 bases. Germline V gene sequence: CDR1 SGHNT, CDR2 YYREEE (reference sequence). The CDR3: CASSLDQGASQPQHF. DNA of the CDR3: TGTGCCAGCAGCTTGGACCAGGGGGCGAGTCAGCCCCAGCATTTT.